These 12 T cell receptor beta chains were sequenced from one sample in a study of T cell repertoires in cytomegalovirus infection. Their specific antigens are unknown. TCRdb passed the reads through MiXCR, listing each CDR3 protein once. The sample has about 890,000 distinct CDR3 sequences, 30% to 40% seen once. The sample was cultured CD8+ T cells from PBMCs, taken from culture after CMV antigen stimulation. All receptors come from a human donor in good health (CMV status not recorded). Some clones in this sample may be carry-over from other donors' samples.

This clonotype appeared a few times. The chain is built from TRBV4-2 and TRBJ2-1; 8 positions match TRBD2. This CDR3 has 16 residues. Germline V gene data show CDR1 as LGHNA and CDR2 as YNFKEQ. The V and J ends lost 8 bases and 1 base, in that order; junction bases with no gene match: 10. CDR3 DNA sequence: TGTGCCAGCGGGACTGCGGGGGGCCCATCCTACAATGAGCAGTTCTTC. Translating gives CASGTAGGPSYNEQFF.

The chain joins TRBV7-9 to TRBJ2-1; tentatively, D is TRBD1 (6 bases). The V gene's germline CDR1 is SEHNR and CDR2 FQNEAQ (reference sequence). The CDR3 is made up of 17 amino acids. V was shortened by 4 bases and J by 7 bases, with 23 bases between the two germline ends. CDR3 nucleotide sequence: TGTGCCAGCAGCTCATTACAGGGCGGAGGAATGAGTAATGAGCAGTTCTTC. Amino acid sequence: CASSSLQGGGMSNEQFF.

At least ten counts were recorded for this clonotype. The chain has TRBV7-6 and TRBJ1-1; D is unresolved. The CDR3 is made up of 14 amino acids. The germline gives CDR1 SGHVS, CDR2 FNYEAQ. V lost 2 bases and J lost 2, with 9 bases in between. The CDR3 nucleotides are TGTGCCAGCAGCTTATTCGGTGGCAACACTGAAGCTTTCTTT. Its translation is CASSLFGGNTEAFF.

This chain uses TRBV6-1 with TRBJ2-7; D uncertain. This CDR3 spans 16 amino acids. With 5 bases removed from V and 0 bases from J, the gap between germline ends came to 17 bases. From germline, CDR1 is MNHNS and CDR2 SASEGT. The CDR3 region is CASSPLLRGNSYEQYF. CDR3 in DNA: TGTGCCAGCAGTCCACTCCTACGAGGAAACTCCTACGAGCAGTACTTC.

The CDR3 loop reads CASSTGQGEETQYF. The DNA of the CDR3 is TGCGCCAGCAGCACGGGACAGGGTGAGGAGACCCAGTACTTC. The V and J genes are TRBV5-1 and TRBJ2-5; 9 bases align to TRBD1. The V segment lost 4 bases and the J segment 5 bases; nucleotides outside the gene matches: 6. Germline values: CDR1 SGHRS, CDR2 YFSETQ. CDR3 length: 14 amino acids.

V and J are TRBV28 and TRBJ2-7, with TRBD1 identical over 8 bases. This CDR3 is 15 amino acids long. V was pared by 5 bases and J by 2 bases, with 8 bases of the junction left unmatched. Germline CDR1 reads MDHEN; CDR2 reads SYDVKM. DNA of the CDR3: TGTGCCAGCAGTCCGGGACAGGCGGTCCCCTACGAGCAGTACGTC. This encodes CASSPGQAVPYEQYV.

This clonotype showed up just a few times. V is TRBV27 and J is TRBJ2-7, with D perhaps TRBD1 (7 bases). This CDR3 is built from 15 residues. The V end was cut by 5 bases, the J end by 7 bases, with 21 bases between. Germline CDR1 MNHEY, CDR2 SMNVEV (reference sequence). The CDR3 here is CASSPTGSPGGEQYV. The DNA for the CDR3 is TGTGCCAGCAGTCCGACAGGGTCCCCAGGAGGGGAGCAGTACGTC.

This clonotype showed up just a few times. The V call is TRBV11-3, the J call TRBJ2-7, with D maybe TRBD2 (6 bases). The germline V and J ends were trimmed by 1 base and 5 bases, with 24 bases remaining between them. CDR3 length: 18 residues. Germline assignment: CDR1 SGHNT and CDR2 YENEEA. The CDR3 DNA is TGTGCCAGCAGCTTAGCGGGGGTGGAGGGTCAGTCCCGGGACGAGCAGTACGTC. Translation gives CASSLAGVEGQSRDEQYV.

Of note for this clonotype: At one end, the junction sequence differs from germline, possibly due to a read error. The rearrangement links TRBV27 to TRBJ2-7; perhaps D is TRBD1 or TRBD2 (7 bases each). The CDR3 has 16 residues. CDR1 and CDR2 from the germline V gene are MNHEY and SMNVEV (reference sequence). Written as DNA, the CDR3 is TGTGCCGGCAGTTCCATAGGGGGGGGACAGTTCTACGAGCAGTACTTC. Encoded protein: CAGSSIGGGQFYEQYF.

This clonotype was seen only a few times. This sequence joins TRBV6-1 and TRBJ2-7; D possibly corresponds to TRBD1 (6 bases). Trimming pared 0 bases from V and 2 bases from J, leaving 11 bases between. This CDR3 has 15 residues. Germline V gene data show CDR1 as MNHNS and CDR2 as SASEGT. The CDR3 protein is CASSEAAGTPYEQYF. The CDR3 DNA is TGTGCCAGCAGTGAAGCCGCCGGGACACCCTACGAGCAGTACTTC.

The sample holds a few counts of this clonotype. V and J are TRBV28 and TRBJ2-2, with 8 bases lining up with TRBD1. The CDR3 contains 16 residues. The V segment lost 6 bases and the J segment 5 bases; nucleotides outside the gene matches: 11. Germline V CDR1 and CDR2: MDHEN, SYDVKM. CDR3 sequence reads: CASRLLQGVRTGELFF. CDR3 nucleotide sequence: TGTGCCAGCAGACTATTACAGGGGGTGCGGACCGGGGAGCTGTTTTTT.

This clonotype was observed many times. The rearrangement joins TRBV7-9 to TRBJ1-4; a weak D match, TRBD1 (5 bases). V was trimmed by 1 base and J by 3 bases, leaving 6 bases between them. CDR3 length equals 14 residues. Germline CDR1 and CDR2: SEHNR and FQNEAQ (reference sequence). CDR3 in DNA: TGTGCCAGCAGCTTAGAGGGGTCTAATGAAAAACTGTTTTTT. This translates into CASSLEGSNEKLFF.